The rows below give T cell receptor beta chains drawn from one sample of a study of tumor-infiltrating lymphocytes in localized non-small cell lung cancer. TCRdb keeps only in-frame clones here, not all; method: immunoSEQ multiplex PCR. Of thousands of clones listed, roughly three fifths are singletons. Source material: uninvolved lung tissue not adjacent to the tumor. Receptor source: a human donor with non-small cell lung cancer. Each CDR3 is given with its conserved first and last residue. A D gene is named only where the DNA matches it firmly. Not all rows give a size; the values are once, few, many and, for expanded clones, a class.

J gene: TRBJ1-5
V gene: TRBV19
clone size: -
D gene: -
CDR3 length: 15
CDR3 DNA: TGTGCCAGTAGTACCTTACAGGGAGGCAATCAGCCCCAGCATTTT
CDR3 protein: CASSTLQGGNQPQHF

J gene: TRBJ1-2
V gene: TRBV15
clone size: -
D gene: -
CDR3 length: 15
CDR3 DNA: TGTGCCACCAGCACCTTAACAGGGTTTAGCTATGGCTACACCTTC
CDR3 protein: CATSTLTGFSYGYTF

J gene: TRBJ1-2
V gene: TRBV30
clone size: -
D gene: TRBD1
CDR3 length: 14
CDR3 DNA: TGTGCCTGGACGACAGGGGTAGGAGAGAGTGGCTACACCTTC
CDR3 protein: CAWTTGVGESGYTF

J gene: TRBJ1-1
V gene: TRBV6-6
clone size: few
D gene: -
CDR3 length: 13
CDR3 DNA: TGTGCCAGCAGTTACTCGGGGACGGCTGAAGCTTTCTTT
CDR3 protein: CASSYSGTAEAFF

J gene: TRBJ2-5
V gene: TRBV5-6
clone size: few
D gene: -
CDR3 length: 16
CDR3 DNA: TGTGCCAGCAGCTTTGAGGGGGTCCTCGGGGAAGAGACCCAGTACTTC
CDR3 protein: CASSFEGVLGEETQYF

J gene: TRBJ1-4
V gene: TRBV6-1
clone size: few
D gene: -
CDR3 length: 14
CDR3 DNA: TGTGCCAGCAGTGAACGTGCAACTAATGAAAAACTGTTTTTT
CDR3 protein: CASSERATNEKLFF

J gene: TRBJ2-3
V gene: TRBV29-1
clone size: -
D gene: TRBD2
CDR3 length: 14
CDR3 DNA: TGCAGCGTGACAGCGGGGGGCATCACAGATACGCAGTATTTT
CDR3 protein: CSVTAGGITDTQYF

J gene: TRBJ2-3
V gene: TRBV19
clone size: -
D gene: -
CDR3 length: 16
CDR3 DNA: TGTGCCAGTAGTATCCCTCAGGGACGAGGCACAGATACGCAGTATTTT
CDR3 protein: CASSIPQGRGTDTQYF

J gene: TRBJ1-1
V gene: TRBV29-1
clone size: -
D gene: -
CDR3 length: 14
CDR3 DNA: TGCAGCGTTGACGTCGAGATCATGAACACTGAAGCTTTCTTT
CDR3 protein: CSVDVEIMNTEAFF

J gene: TRBJ1-2
V gene: TRBV4-3
clone size: -
D gene: -
CDR3 length: 13
CDR3 DNA: TGCGCCAGCAGCCAAGATTCATTTCAGGGCTACACCTTC
CDR3 protein: CASSQDSFQGYTF

J gene: TRBJ1-1
V gene: TRBV25-1
clone size: medium-sized
D gene: TRBD1
CDR3 length: 14
CDR3 DNA: TGTGCCAGCAAGGCAGGGGGCGCAACCTCTGAAGCTTTCTTT
CDR3 protein: CASKAGGATSEAFF

J gene: TRBJ1-2
V gene: TRBV29-1
clone size: few
D gene: -
CDR3 length: 12
CDR3 DNA: TGCAGCGTCCGAACCTCAGGGGAAGGCTACACCTTC
CDR3 protein: CSVRTSGEGYTF

J gene: TRBJ2-6
V gene: TRBV7-6
clone size: -
D gene: -
CDR3 length: 15
CDR3 DNA: TGTGCCAGCAGCTTAGATATCTCTGGGGCCAACGTCCTGACTTTC
CDR3 protein: CASSLDISGANVLTF

J gene: TRBJ1-5
V gene: TRBV19
clone size: -
D gene: -
CDR3 length: 14
CDR3 DNA: TGTGCCAGTAGGCTCCCCCAGGCTAATCAGCCCCAGCATTTT
CDR3 protein: CASRLPQANQPQHF

J gene: TRBJ2-3
V gene: TRBV9
clone size: -
D gene: TRBD2
CDR3 length: 16
CDR3 DNA: TGTGCCAGCAGCGCGTTAGCGGGGGCCCTCACAGATACGCAGTATTTT
CDR3 protein: CASSALAGALTDTQYF

J gene: TRBJ2-2
V gene: TRBV5-8
clone size: -
D gene: -
CDR3 length: 15
CDR3 DNA: TGTGCCAGCAGCTTGGAAATAGCGGTCACCGGGGAGCTGTTTTTT
CDR3 protein: CASSLEIAVTGELFF

J gene: TRBJ1-3
V gene: TRBV14
clone size: -
D gene: -
CDR3 length: 16
CDR3 DNA: TGTGCCAGCAGCCAAGATCAGGCAGGCTCTGGAAACACCATATATTTT
CDR3 protein: CASSQDQAGSGNTIYF

J gene: TRBJ1-6
V gene: TRBV5-8
clone size: -
D gene: TRBD1
CDR3 length: 14
CDR3 DNA: TGTGCCAGCAGCTTCGAGGGGGCCAATTCACCCCTCCACTTT
CDR3 protein: CASSFEGANSPLHF

J gene: TRBJ1-4
V gene: TRBV29-1
clone size: -
D gene: -
CDR3 length: 14
CDR3 DNA: TGCAGCGTCCGCAGGGCAGCAACTAATGAAAAACTGTTTTTT
CDR3 protein: CSVRRAATNEKLFF

J gene: TRBJ1-1
V gene: TRBV6-5
clone size: -
D gene: -
CDR3 length: 15
CDR3 DNA: TGTGCCAGCAGAAGTGTTACAGTCCTGAACACTGAAGCTTTCTTT
CDR3 protein: CASRSVTVLNTEAFF

J gene: TRBJ1-1
V gene: TRBV6-5
clone size: few
D gene: -
CDR3 length: 14
CDR3 DNA: TGTGCCAGCAGTCCCGCGAGAGGGAGGACTGAAGCTTTCTTT
CDR3 protein: CASSPARGRTEAFF

J gene: TRBJ1-2
V gene: TRBV19
clone size: few
D gene: -
CDR3 length: 14
CDR3 DNA: TGTGCCAGTAGTATCGAGTCAGGGGCTAGGGGCTACACCTTC
CDR3 protein: CASSIESGARGYTF

J gene: TRBJ1-6
V gene: TRBV19
clone size: -
D gene: -
CDR3 length: 13
CDR3 DNA: TGTGCCAGTAGTTCCGGGACAAACTTACCCCTCCACTTT
CDR3 protein: CASSSGTNLPLHF